The 28 T cell receptor beta chains below come from one sample, sequenced in a study of T cell responses to AZD1222 COVID-19 vaccine (dated by TCRdb to the early 2020s). The library was generated by the immunoSEQ multiplex PCR assay. TCRdb holds this immuneACCESS table with in-frame rearrangements only. Some clones are missing; in checked studies, unresolved V genes explain under half, and the rest has no known cause. This sample comprises about 150,000 clones, approximately 91% of them detected only once. The biggest ten clones account for roughly 1.3% of the sample. Sample time point, as interpreted from the label and publication: about 28 days (+/-7) after the second vaccine dose. The material was peripheral blood, obtained 28 days after the second AZD1222 dose. These receptors came from an adult who received the AZD1222 COVID-19 vaccine.

The chain carries TRBV9 and TRBJ1-5; D perhaps matches TRBD1 (5 bases). The CDR3 covers 15 residues. Trimming took 1 base from V and 3 from J, leaving 11 bases between them. Germline loops: CDR1 SGDLS, CDR2 YYNGEE. CDR3 DNA: TGTGCCAGCAGCGTAAGAGGGGATTCCAATCAGCCCCAGCATTTT. Translating it yields CASSVRGDSNQPQHF.

The chain links TRBV7-9 to TRBJ1-1, with D hard to call. The CDR3 spans 11 residues. Between the trimmed V and J ends, which lost 1 base and 8 bases, there was a span of 5 bases. The germline V gene encodes CDR1 SEHNR and CDR2 FQNEAQ (reference sequence). The DNA of the CDR3 is TGTGCCAGCAGCTTAGTCATCGAAGCTTTCTTT. As protein: CASSLVIEAFF.

The chain uses TRBV5-4 and TRBJ2-1, with a weak D call TRBD1 (8 bases). The CDR3 is made up of 15 amino acids. V gave up 4 bases and J gave up 5 bases, with 16 bases separating them. Germline-derived CDR1 and CDR2 are SGHNT and YYREEE (reference sequence). In nucleotides, the CDR3 is TGTGCCAGCAGCCCGACAGGGGAGGGGGACAATGAGCAGTTCTTC. Amino acid sequence: CASSPTGEGDNEQFF.

V usage is TRBV20-1 and J usage is TRBJ2-5; TRBD1 matches 8 bases. This CDR3 spans 11 amino acids. The germline V gene encodes CDR1 DFQATT and CDR2 SNEGSKA (reference sequence). DNA of the CDR3: TGCAGCGCAGGGGGCTGGGAGACCCAGTACTTC. Protein sequence: CSAGGWETQYF.

The chain is built from TRBV19 and TRBJ2-7; no firm D call. The CDR3 extends over 15 amino acids. From germline, CDR1 is LNHDA and CDR2 SQIVND (reference sequence). Trimming pared 4 bases from V and 4 bases from J, leaving 17 bases between. CDR3: CASSRGSVALYEQYF. CDR3 nucleotides: TGTGCCAGTAGTAGGGGATCGGTTGCGTTATACGAGCAGTACTTC.

The J gene is TRBJ2-1, the V gene TRBV2; 9 nucleotides line up with TRBD2. The V segment lost 6 bases and the J segment 0 bases; nucleotides outside the gene matches: 3. The CDR3 is 15 amino acids. Germline V gene sequence: CDR1 SNHLY, CDR2 FYNNEI. CDR3 bases: TGTGCCAGCAGCCTTAGCGGGAGCTCCTACAATGAGCAGTTCTTC. Its translation is CASSLSGSSYNEQFF. Together with reference TRBV2 and TRBJ2-1, the CDR3 gives the full variable domain: EPEVTQTPSHQVTQMGQEVILRCVPISNHLYFYWYRQILGQKVEFLVSFYNNEISEKSEIFDDQFSVERPDGSNFTLKIRSTKLEDSAMYFCASSLSGSSYNEQFFGPGTRLTVL.

This clone was picked up a small number of times. The chain combines TRBV5-1 with TRBJ2-7; the D gene is possibly TRBD2 (7 bases). Trimming cost V 0 bases and J 2 bases, with 12 bases left between them. CDR3 length: 15 residues. The germline gives CDR1 SGHRS, CDR2 YFSETQ. The CDR3 coding sequence is TGCGCCAGCAGCTTGGAGGGGGGGCGACCCTACGAGCAGTACTTC. This gives the protein CASSLEGGRPYEQYF.

This clone appeared a single time. The chain combines TRBV7-2 with TRBJ1-1; weak D call: TRBD1 (5 bases). The CDR3 spans 12 residues. Germline V lookup: CDR1 SGHTA, CDR2 FQGNSA. Trimming cost V 5 bases and J 11 bases, with 15 bases left between them. The CDR3 DNA follows: TGTGCCAGCAGCAACCAGGGTACTAAGGCTTTCTTT. It yields the protein CASSNQGTKAFF. The whole variable domain, filled in from reference TRBV7-2 and TRBJ1-1, reads GAGVSQSPSNKVTEKGKDVELRCDPISGHTALYWYRQSLGQGLEFLIYFQGNSAPDKSGLPSDRFSAERTGGSVSTLTIQRTQQEDSAVYLCASSNQGTKAFFGQGTRLTVV.

This clone was observed once. In nucleotides, the CDR3 is TGTGCCAGCAGCGTAGGGGGAGAGGATACGCAGTATTTT. Its translation is CASSVGGEDTQYF. This rearrangement joins TRBV9 to TRBJ2-3; TRBD2 is a possible D gene (5 bases). Germline CDR1 reads SGDLS; CDR2 reads YYNGEE. The CDR3 length is 13 residues. Trimming took off 0 bases at V and 6 bases at J, with 8 bases between the two ends.

This chain connects TRBV29-1 to TRBJ1-1; TRBD1 might be the D (5 bases). The V gene lost 7 bases and the J gene lost 0 bases, with 15 bases spanning the gap. Germline CDR1 SQVTM, CDR2 ANQGSEA. CDR3 size: 14 residues. The CDR3 coding sequence is TGCAGCGGGGTGGGGGGTCCCGTGAACACTGAAGCTTTCTTT. Translating it yields CSGVGGPVNTEAFF.

The J gene is TRBJ2-1, the V gene TRBV19, with 11 positions matching TRBD2. Trimming cost V 6 bases and J 5 bases; bases outside gene matches: 6. This CDR3 comprises 15 residues. The germline V gene encodes CDR1 LNHDA and CDR2 SQIVND (reference sequence). The CDR3: CASRTGTSGNNEQFF. The CDR3 DNA reads as TGTGCCAGTAGAACCGGGACTAGCGGTAACAATGAGCAGTTCTTC.

This rearrangement joins TRBV6-4 to TRBJ2-2; TRBD2 aligns across 13 bases. V trimming: 4 bases; J trimming: 6 bases; junction bases outside the gene matches: 14. The length of the CDR3 is 19 residues. Germline CDR1 and CDR2: MRHNA and SNTAGT. The DNA for the CDR3 is TGTGCCAGCAGTGCAAAAGGACTAGCGGGAGCCCCTTGGGCCGGGGAGCTGTTTTTT. Translation: CASSAKGLAGAPWAGELFF.

This rearrangement joins TRBV4-1 to TRBJ1-4; 7 bases are a match to TRBD1. J was trimmed by 2 bases and V by 1 base; bases with no gene match: 4. The CDR3 runs to 16 residues. Germline V gene data show CDR1 as MGHRA and CDR2 as YSYEKL. The DNA for the CDR3 is TGCGCCAGCAGCCAAGGGGACAGCGCGACTAATGAAAAACTGTTTTTT. This codes for CASSQGDSATNEKLFF.

V and J are TRBV19 and TRBJ2-7; the D gene is possibly TRBD1 (6 bases). V dropped 3 bases and J dropped 1 base, with 10 bases sitting between them. The CDR3 is 14 amino acids. Per the germline V gene, CDR1 is LNHDA and CDR2 is SQIVND (reference sequence). DNA of the CDR3: TGTGCCAGTAGTATCCGGGGACAATCCTACGAGCAGTACTTC. Protein product: CASSIRGQSYEQYF.

V and J are TRBV19 and TRBJ1-3; the D gene is possibly TRBD1 (6 bases). The CDR3 sequence is 13 residues long. Germline CDR1 reads LNHDA; CDR2 reads SQIVND (reference sequence). Trimming took 8 bases from V and 4 from J, leaving 12 bases between them. In DNA form, the CDR3 reads TGTGCCAGTGCAGGGGTTTCGGGAAACACCATATATTTT. Translation gives CASAGVSGNTIYF.

The V call is TRBV2, the J call TRBJ2-5; D gene uncertain. The germline gives CDR1 SNHLY, CDR2 FYNNEI. The CDR3 length is 11 residues. V was pared by 6 bases and J by 3 bases, with 5 bases between. The CDR3 coding sequence is TGTGCCAGCAGCCCAGAAGAGACCCAGTACTTC. Its translation is CASSPEETQYF.

The CDR3 DNA reads TGTGCCACCTCCACTAGCGAGCGGGGCGATGAGCAGTTCTTC. Protein product: CATSTSERGDEQFF. V is TRBV6-4 and J is TRBJ2-1, with TRBD2 matching 7 bases. Looked up from germline, CDR1 is MRHNA and CDR2 is SNTAGT. This CDR3 has 14 amino acids. V dropped 10 bases and J dropped 8; count of bases not matched to a gene: 14.

V is TRBV7-7 and J is TRBJ2-5; 8 bases match TRBD2. Per germline, CDR1 SSHAT and CDR2 FNYEAQ (reference sequence). The CDR3 sequence is 16 residues long. Unmatched junction bases numbered 8, after V lost 5 bases and J lost 0 bases. CDR3 residues: CASSQTGLGYQETQYF. In DNA form, the CDR3 reads TGTGCCAGCAGCCAGACGGGACTAGGGTACCAAGAGACCCAGTACTTC.

J is TRBJ1-2 and V is TRBV27, with D possibly being TRBD1 (6 bases). The CDR3 extends over 11 amino acids. V was clipped by 8 bases and J by 4 bases, with 8 bases between them. The germline V gene has CDR1 MNHEY and CDR2 SMNVEV (reference sequence). CDR3 residues: CASGGLYGYTF. CDR3 coding DNA: TGTGCCAGCGGGGGCCTCTATGGCTACACCTTC.

This chain joins TRBV5-1 and TRBJ2-1, with 8 bases identical to TRBD1. This CDR3 is 17 amino acids long. V was clipped by 7 bases and J by 4 bases; unmatched bases: 16. Germline V gene data show CDR1 as SGHRS and CDR2 as YFSETQ. The chain's CDR3 is CASGPKAGTGYYNEQFF. The CDR3, as DNA: TGCGCCAGCGGCCCGAAGGCCGGGACAGGATATTACAATGAGCAGTTCTTC.

The V gene is TRBV2, the J gene TRBJ1-2; a weak D match, TRBD1 (5 bases). From germline, CDR1 is SNHLY and CDR2 FYNNEI. The CDR3 contains 13 residues. The germline V and J ends were trimmed by 2 bases and 6 bases, with 10 bases remaining between them. The CDR3 DNA sequence: TGTGCCAGCAGTGAACAGGGTAGTGATGGCTACACCTTC. Amino acid sequence: CASSEQGSDGYTF.

The rearrangement joins TRBV7-3 to TRBJ2-1; D is tentatively TRBD1 or TRBD2 (5 bases each). CDR1 and CDR2 from the germline V gene are SGHTA and FQGTGA. This CDR3 contains 15 residues. V was clipped by 6 bases and J by 0 bases, with 12 bases between them. The CDR3 DNA sequence: TGTGCCAGCAGACGTGGGACCTCCTCCTACAATGAGCAGTTCTTC. This sequence encodes CASRRGTSSYNEQFF.

J is TRBJ2-1 and V is TRBV12-5, with TRBD2 identical over 8 bases. The CDR3 runs to 15 residues. V lost 1 base and J lost 6; bases outside the gene matches: 5. In germline, CDR1 is LGHNT, CDR2 FRNRAP. In nucleotides, the CDR3 is TGTGCTAGTGGTTTGGGGATAGCGGGAATCAATGAGCAGTTCTTC. This translates into CASGLGIAGINEQFF.

This sequence joins TRBV19 and TRBJ1-1; D remains unclear. Germline CDR1 LNHDA, CDR2 SQIVND (reference sequence). This CDR3 contains 13 residues. V gave up 6 bases and J gave up 4 bases, with 12 bases separating them. The CDR3 reads CASRRAWGTEAFF. In DNA form, the CDR3 reads TGTGCCAGTAGAAGGGCTTGGGGCACTGAAGCTTTCTTT.

In this sample, this clone turned up once. This sequence joins TRBV9 and TRBJ1-3; 9 bases fit TRBD1. The germline gives CDR1 SGDLS, CDR2 YYNGEE. Unmatched junction bases numbered 5, after V lost 2 bases and J lost 2 bases. The length of the CDR3 is 16 residues. The DNA for the CDR3 is TGTGCCAGCAGCGTGAGGGGGGACAGGGCTGGAAACACCATATATTTT. Amino acids: CASSVRGDRAGNTIYF.

J is TRBJ2-7 and V is TRBV9; the match to TRBD1 covers 8 bases. Germline CDR1 and CDR2: SGDLS and YYNGEE. The V segment lost 0 bases and the J segment 3 bases; nucleotides outside the gene matches: 8. This CDR3 is 16 amino acids long. The CDR3 DNA sequence: TGTGCCAGCAGCGTAGCCAGGACAGGGCAAATCTACGAGCAGTACTTC. Its translation is CASSVARTGQIYEQYF.

The CDR3 loop reads CASSQVGRGTSEQYF. CDR3 DNA sequence: TGTGCCAGCAGCCAAGTGGGGCGGGGCACCTCCGAGCAGTACTTC. This chain connects TRBV3-1 (or the pseudogene TRBV3-2) to TRBJ2-7; D perhaps matches TRBD2 (6 bases). Per germline, CDR1 LGHDT and CDR2 YNNKEL (reference sequence). The V gene lost 1 base and the J gene lost 6 bases, with 16 bases spanning the gap. This CDR3 has 15 amino acids.

This chain links TRBV2 with TRBJ1-5; the D gene is possibly TRBD1 (5 bases). This CDR3 has 15 amino acids. From germline, CDR1 is SNHLY and CDR2 FYNNEI. The ends were cut back, 7 bases at V and 2 bases at J, with 15 bases in the middle. This chain's CDR3 is CASTRRGVGNQPQHF. CDR3 nucleotide sequence: TGTGCCAGCACCCGAAGGGGAGTAGGCAATCAGCCCCAGCATTTT.